This T cell receptor (beta chain) was observed in a study of cytomegalovirus exposure and HLA in healthy donors. The CDR3 runs to 17 residues. V gave up 0 bases and J gave up 4 bases, with 18 bases separating them. Germline CDR1 and CDR2: LGHNA and YSLEER. TCRdb's copy holds only in-frame clones and misses some; the assay was immunoSEQ multiplex PCR. The sample contains 100,000 to 150,000 clones, roughly 89% of which appear only once. This chain links TRBV4-3 with TRBJ1-1; possibly TRBD1 for D (6 bases). The material sequenced was PBMCs. This TCR came from a woman aged 18-29 years in good health and CMV-seronegative. CDR3 in amino acids: CASSQERGLGAGTEAFF. The CDR3 nucleotides read TGCGCCAGCAGCCAAGAAAGGGGTTTGGGGGCTGGCACTGAAGCTTTCTTT.